These T cell receptor beta chains were read from a single sample in a study of T cells after yellow fever vaccination. Each CDR3 protein gets one entry after TCRdb re-called the 5' RACE reads with MiXCR. The table includes nearly 300,000 distinct CDR3 sequences, about 10% detected once. The material was CD4+ T cells sorted from PBMCs, obtained 5 days after the yellow fever booster vaccination. All receptors derive from a man between 18 and 29 years old who received the YFV17D yellow fever vaccine. CDR3s leave out the opening cysteine and the closing phenylalanine or tryptophan. Fields, in order: V gene, J gene, CDR3 protein.

v_gene: TRBV10-3
j_gene: TRBJ2-5
CDR3aa: AISEQERETQY

v_gene: TRBV2
j_gene: TRBJ2-1
CDR3aa: ASGGGVYEQF

v_gene: TRBV5-1
j_gene: TRBJ1-1
CDR3aa: ASSTVAGNTEAF

v_gene: TRBV12-3/TRBV12-4
j_gene: TRBJ1-2
CDR3aa: ASSLDLIANYGYT

v_gene: TRBV30
j_gene: TRBJ1-6
CDR3aa: AWNVASSYNSPLH

v_gene: TRBV10-3
j_gene: TRBJ1-6
CDR3aa: AISESRGPPLH

v_gene: TRBV7-7
j_gene: TRBJ2-1
CDR3aa: ASSFSTGREQF

v_gene: TRBV30
j_gene: TRBJ2-3
CDR3aa: ALGGPAVGNTQY

v_gene: TRBV2
j_gene: TRBJ2-7
CDR3aa: ASGGTSNYEQY

v_gene: TRBV5-1
j_gene: TRBJ1-3
CDR3aa: AGPDRGPGNTIY